A selection of T cell receptor beta chains follows, all from one sample in a study of blood T cell repertoires in COVID-19. Using immunoSEQ multiplex PCR, the repertoire was profiled, and TCRdb retains in-frame clones only, with some absent. The sample carries about 68,000 clones, just over 90% recorded once. The sample comprised peripheral blood. Receptor source: a man aged 45-60 years with COVID-19, enrolled during active disease. Each CDR3 is given with its conserved first and last residue.

CDR3 protein | J gene | V gene
CASSQPRGVGGYTF | TRBJ1-2 | TRBV6-5
CASSLSGAYNSPLHF | TRBJ1-6 | TRBV5-6
CASSPAGTRADTQYF | TRBJ2-3 | TRBV4-3
CASTPRSAGTGELFF | TRBJ2-2 | TRBV5-8
CASSHLRGGQETQYF | TRBJ2-5 | TRBV3-1/TRBV3-2
CASSEAGRTGELFF | TRBJ2-2 | TRBV6-1
CASSSPGQGTEKLFF | TRBJ1-4 | TRBV5-6
CASSLDRSSYNEQFF | TRBJ2-1 | TRBV5-1
CASTTRLAEGLYEQYF | TRBJ2-7 | TRBV6-6
CASSTRTGNTEAFF | TRBJ1-1 | TRBV27
CASSMGRRNTEAFF | TRBJ1-1 | TRBV19
CASKGPIRNTEAFF | TRBJ1-1 | TRBV5-1
CASSPRGQLDANTGELFF | TRBJ2-2 | TRBV4-1
CASRELGGTSDIQYF | TRBJ2-4 | TRBV4-1
CASSGRKAGGRMEQYF | TRBJ2-7 | TRBV2
CASKMQGGSNQPQHF | TRBJ1-5 | TRBV19
CASSGDPGHLSVEQYF | TRBJ2-7 | TRBV2
CASSPGTRDTQYF | TRBJ2-3 | TRBV18
CASSLDDTYGYTF | TRBJ1-2 | TRBV5-1
CAWSPRGTSGEQFF | TRBJ2-1 | TRBV30
CASNPGGGSYTGELFF | TRBJ2-2 | TRBV19
CAWEQGFSYEQYF | TRBJ2-7 | TRBV30
CASSLTGVSGANVLTF | TRBJ2-6 | TRBV7-3
CATRLAKNIQYF | TRBJ2-4 | TRBV6-5
CASSYSYGRDNEQFF | TRBJ2-1 | TRBV6-5
CASSQEEETQYF | TRBJ2-5 | TRBV3-1/TRBV3-2
CASSPTGTSGSPDTQYF | TRBJ2-3 | TRBV18
CATSDHSGRARNEQFF | TRBJ2-1 | TRBV24-1
CVRSLAGGPHEQYF | TRBJ2-7 | TRBV7-5
CASTPGSSGSDEQFF | TRBJ2-1 | TRBV5-1
CAWSVLAGDEQYF | TRBJ2-7 | TRBV30
CASSVVGSTDTQYF | TRBJ2-3 | TRBV7-9
CASSQDLGAGETQYF | TRBJ2-5 | TRBV3-1/TRBV3-2
CASSAHTSGSADTQYF | TRBJ2-3 | TRBV7-2
CASSEIAGGPETQYF | TRBJ2-5 | TRBV6-1
CSYEGLAGADTQYF | TRBJ2-3 | TRBV29-1
CASSLTSRPGDISSTDTQYF | TRBJ2-3 | TRBV5-5
CATSDPKSPGYNEQFF | TRBJ2-1 | TRBV24-1
CASSRGGNSYNEQFF | TRBJ2-1 | TRBV16
CASSPSGASYNEQFF | TRBJ2-1 | TRBV5-1
CSVDDRAGANVLTF | TRBJ2-6 | TRBV29-1
CAWSSGLDTQYF | TRBJ2-3 | TRBV30
CASRRDGSGNTIYF | TRBJ1-3 | TRBV2
CASGPVLAGVFF | TRBJ2-1 | TRBV2
CASSPTDSNQPQHF | TRBJ1-5 | TRBV6-2/TRBV6-3
CASSQGPTGQNIQYF | TRBJ2-4 | TRBV4-1